Listed below are T cell receptor beta chains from one sample, sequenced in a study of blood T cell repertoires in COVID-19. Assay used: immunoSEQ multiplex PCR; TCRdb lists only in-frame clones, some missing. The sample gives fewer than 350,000 clones, around 81% of which show up once; roughly 2.9% is in the top ten. What was sequenced was peripheral blood. These receptors were collected from a woman aged 55-70 years with active or convalescent COVID-19. Each CDR3 is given with its conserved first and last residue. The D gene is left open where the match is weak. Clone size appears in some rows only: once, few, many, or a class for an expanded clone.

CDR3nt,CDR3aa,d_gene,v_gene,j_gene,abundance
TGTGCCACGACCAGCGAAGGGATAGGGGCCAGTCAGCCCCAGCATTTT,CATTSEGIGASQPQHF,.,TRBV6-6,TRBJ1-5,.
TGTGCCAGCAGCCTTAGCGGGGGAGGGCCCTCCTACGAGCAGTACTTC,CASSLSGGGPSYEQYF,TRBD2,TRBV7-9,TRBJ2-7,.
TGTGCCAGCAGCCTAGCAAGATTGAACAATGAGCAGTTCTTC,CASSLARLNNEQFF,.,TRBV3-1/TRBV3-2,TRBJ2-1,few
TGTGCCAGCAGTACCGGTGCAACTAATGAAAAACTGTTTTTT,CASSTGATNEKLFF,.,TRBV27,TRBJ1-4,.
TGCGCCAGCAGTGAGGCAGGCGATTATAATTCACCCCTCCACTTT,CASSEAGDYNSPLHF,.,TRBV10-2,TRBJ1-6,few
TGTGCCAGCAGTTACACTTTAGCGGGGGGCTACAATGAGCAGTTCTTC,CASSYTLAGGYNEQFF,TRBD2,TRBV6-5,TRBJ2-1,many
TGTGCCAGCAGCGCGGACAGGGTCCCGGGTGGCTACACCTTC,CASSADRVPGGYTF,TRBD1,TRBV9,TRBJ1-2,.
TGTGCCAGCAGCTCGTACAGGGGGCGCTTGAATGAGCAGTTCTTC,CASSSYRGRLNEQFF,TRBD1,TRBV5-4,TRBJ2-1,.
TGTGCCAGCAGTTTGGGACAAACGAACACTGAAGCTTTCTTT,CASSLGQTNTEAFF,.,TRBV28,TRBJ1-1,.
TGTGCCAGCAGCTTAGGCGGACACCTGAACACTGAAGCTTTCTTT,CASSLGGHLNTEAFF,.,TRBV11-2,TRBJ1-1,.
TGTGCCAGCAGCTTATATCCCCCCGGGGGGGACAGAACCTACGAGCAGTACTTC,CASSLYPPGGDRTYEQYF,.,TRBV7-3,TRBJ2-7,.
TGTGCCAGTAGTGACAACTCTGGAAACACCATATATTTT,CASSDNSGNTIYF,.,TRBV19,TRBJ1-3,.
TGTGCCAGCAGTTACTCCCAGGGCGGCGGCTCACCCCTCCACTTT,CASSYSQGGGSPLHF,.,TRBV6-5,TRBJ1-6,.
TGTGCCTGGGACCCGGGACAGGGGAAGAATGAGCAGTTCTTC,CAWDPGQGKNEQFF,TRBD1,TRBV30,TRBJ2-1,.
TGTGCCATCAGTTCCCGCCAGTCCAATCAGCCCCAGCATTTT,CAISSRQSNQPQHF,.,TRBV10-3,TRBJ1-5,.
TGTGCCAGTAGTATACAGACAGGGGCTATCTACGAGCAGTACTTC,CASSIQTGAIYEQYF,TRBD1,TRBV19,TRBJ2-7,.
TGTGCCAGCTCCGCGGGACAGGGACCCACGGGGCAGTTCTTC,CASSAGQGPTGQFF,TRBD1,TRBV27,TRBJ2-1,.
TGTGCCAGCAGCTTAGGAGTCGGGACTAGCGGGGGCGGCGAGCAGTACTTC,CASSLGVGTSGGGEQYF,TRBD2,TRBV11-2,TRBJ2-7,.
TGTGCCACCCGGACAGGGGGCACAGATACGCAGTATTTT,CATRTGGTDTQYF,TRBD1,TRBV2,TRBJ2-3,few
TGTGCCAGCAGCTTGGTCACAGGGAGCACAGATACGCAGTATTTT,CASSLVTGSTDTQYF,.,TRBV5-6,TRBJ2-3,.
TGTGCCAGCAGTCCAGAGGGGGTGGACGTCACTGAAGCTTTCTTT,CASSPEGVDVTEAFF,.,TRBV7-3,TRBJ1-1,once
TGCGCCAGCAGCCAGTACAGGGATGCGCAGTACTTC,CASSQYRDAQYF,.,TRBV5-1,TRBJ2-7,.